This TCR beta chain stems from a study of blood T cell repertoires in COVID-19. Some clones are missing from TCRdb's copy, which holds only in-frame ones; the method was immunoSEQ multiplex PCR. The table includes about 160,000 clones, around 80% detected once. In assigning cohorts, the study relied on participant-reported clinical history. The germline CDR1 and CDR2 sequences are SQVTM and ANQGSEA. Between the trimmed V and J ends, which lost 3 bases and 3 bases, there was a span of 19 bases. The CDR3 spans 16 residues. The TCR was taken from a woman aged 60 to 75 who had recovered from COVID-19. Sequencing was done on a sample of PBMCs or T cells enriched from blood (not recorded which). The chain has TRBV29-1 and TRBJ2-3, with D possibly TRBD1 on 6 matching bases. CDR3 nucleotide sequence: TGCAGCGTTGACAGTAAAACCAGCAGGGGTACAGATACGCAGTATTTT. The encoded protein is CSVDSKTSRGTDTQYF.